These 2 T cell receptor beta chains were all obtained from the same sample, sequenced in a study of control samples from healthy donors and cancer patients (TCRdb year 2020). Library preparation used the immunoSEQ multiplex PCR assay. The table was pulled from immuneACCESS by TCRdb, which kept in-frame rearrangements only. Such tables lose some clones; where checked, under half of the loss comes from unresolved V genes, and the rest has no known cause. The sample data list more than 95,000 clones, and 75% to 90% of these were observed just once. 1.1% of the sample goes to the ten largest clones. Sequencing was done on a sample of PBMCs. Receptor source: a woman between 45 and 65 years old with colorectal cancer.

This rearrangement joins TRBV19 to TRBJ2-6, with D possibly being TRBD1 or TRBD2 (5 bases each). Germline CDR1 is LNHDA and CDR2 is SQIVND (reference sequence). V shed 5 bases and J shed 4 bases, with 15 bases lying between them. CDR3 length: 16 residues. In nucleotides, the CDR3 is TGTGCCAGTAGTCCCTTCTGGGGGTCCGGGGCCAACGTCCTGACTTTC. Amino acid sequence: CASSPFWGSGANVLTF.

The rearrangement uses TRBV10-2 and TRBJ1-3; D is unclear. V lost 8 bases and J lost 4, with 6 bases in between. This CDR3 region has 11 residues. CDR1 and CDR2 from the germline V gene are WSHSY and SAAADI. CDR3 coding DNA: TGCGCCAGCTTAGCGGGAAACACCATATATTTT. Translation gives CASLAGNTIYF.